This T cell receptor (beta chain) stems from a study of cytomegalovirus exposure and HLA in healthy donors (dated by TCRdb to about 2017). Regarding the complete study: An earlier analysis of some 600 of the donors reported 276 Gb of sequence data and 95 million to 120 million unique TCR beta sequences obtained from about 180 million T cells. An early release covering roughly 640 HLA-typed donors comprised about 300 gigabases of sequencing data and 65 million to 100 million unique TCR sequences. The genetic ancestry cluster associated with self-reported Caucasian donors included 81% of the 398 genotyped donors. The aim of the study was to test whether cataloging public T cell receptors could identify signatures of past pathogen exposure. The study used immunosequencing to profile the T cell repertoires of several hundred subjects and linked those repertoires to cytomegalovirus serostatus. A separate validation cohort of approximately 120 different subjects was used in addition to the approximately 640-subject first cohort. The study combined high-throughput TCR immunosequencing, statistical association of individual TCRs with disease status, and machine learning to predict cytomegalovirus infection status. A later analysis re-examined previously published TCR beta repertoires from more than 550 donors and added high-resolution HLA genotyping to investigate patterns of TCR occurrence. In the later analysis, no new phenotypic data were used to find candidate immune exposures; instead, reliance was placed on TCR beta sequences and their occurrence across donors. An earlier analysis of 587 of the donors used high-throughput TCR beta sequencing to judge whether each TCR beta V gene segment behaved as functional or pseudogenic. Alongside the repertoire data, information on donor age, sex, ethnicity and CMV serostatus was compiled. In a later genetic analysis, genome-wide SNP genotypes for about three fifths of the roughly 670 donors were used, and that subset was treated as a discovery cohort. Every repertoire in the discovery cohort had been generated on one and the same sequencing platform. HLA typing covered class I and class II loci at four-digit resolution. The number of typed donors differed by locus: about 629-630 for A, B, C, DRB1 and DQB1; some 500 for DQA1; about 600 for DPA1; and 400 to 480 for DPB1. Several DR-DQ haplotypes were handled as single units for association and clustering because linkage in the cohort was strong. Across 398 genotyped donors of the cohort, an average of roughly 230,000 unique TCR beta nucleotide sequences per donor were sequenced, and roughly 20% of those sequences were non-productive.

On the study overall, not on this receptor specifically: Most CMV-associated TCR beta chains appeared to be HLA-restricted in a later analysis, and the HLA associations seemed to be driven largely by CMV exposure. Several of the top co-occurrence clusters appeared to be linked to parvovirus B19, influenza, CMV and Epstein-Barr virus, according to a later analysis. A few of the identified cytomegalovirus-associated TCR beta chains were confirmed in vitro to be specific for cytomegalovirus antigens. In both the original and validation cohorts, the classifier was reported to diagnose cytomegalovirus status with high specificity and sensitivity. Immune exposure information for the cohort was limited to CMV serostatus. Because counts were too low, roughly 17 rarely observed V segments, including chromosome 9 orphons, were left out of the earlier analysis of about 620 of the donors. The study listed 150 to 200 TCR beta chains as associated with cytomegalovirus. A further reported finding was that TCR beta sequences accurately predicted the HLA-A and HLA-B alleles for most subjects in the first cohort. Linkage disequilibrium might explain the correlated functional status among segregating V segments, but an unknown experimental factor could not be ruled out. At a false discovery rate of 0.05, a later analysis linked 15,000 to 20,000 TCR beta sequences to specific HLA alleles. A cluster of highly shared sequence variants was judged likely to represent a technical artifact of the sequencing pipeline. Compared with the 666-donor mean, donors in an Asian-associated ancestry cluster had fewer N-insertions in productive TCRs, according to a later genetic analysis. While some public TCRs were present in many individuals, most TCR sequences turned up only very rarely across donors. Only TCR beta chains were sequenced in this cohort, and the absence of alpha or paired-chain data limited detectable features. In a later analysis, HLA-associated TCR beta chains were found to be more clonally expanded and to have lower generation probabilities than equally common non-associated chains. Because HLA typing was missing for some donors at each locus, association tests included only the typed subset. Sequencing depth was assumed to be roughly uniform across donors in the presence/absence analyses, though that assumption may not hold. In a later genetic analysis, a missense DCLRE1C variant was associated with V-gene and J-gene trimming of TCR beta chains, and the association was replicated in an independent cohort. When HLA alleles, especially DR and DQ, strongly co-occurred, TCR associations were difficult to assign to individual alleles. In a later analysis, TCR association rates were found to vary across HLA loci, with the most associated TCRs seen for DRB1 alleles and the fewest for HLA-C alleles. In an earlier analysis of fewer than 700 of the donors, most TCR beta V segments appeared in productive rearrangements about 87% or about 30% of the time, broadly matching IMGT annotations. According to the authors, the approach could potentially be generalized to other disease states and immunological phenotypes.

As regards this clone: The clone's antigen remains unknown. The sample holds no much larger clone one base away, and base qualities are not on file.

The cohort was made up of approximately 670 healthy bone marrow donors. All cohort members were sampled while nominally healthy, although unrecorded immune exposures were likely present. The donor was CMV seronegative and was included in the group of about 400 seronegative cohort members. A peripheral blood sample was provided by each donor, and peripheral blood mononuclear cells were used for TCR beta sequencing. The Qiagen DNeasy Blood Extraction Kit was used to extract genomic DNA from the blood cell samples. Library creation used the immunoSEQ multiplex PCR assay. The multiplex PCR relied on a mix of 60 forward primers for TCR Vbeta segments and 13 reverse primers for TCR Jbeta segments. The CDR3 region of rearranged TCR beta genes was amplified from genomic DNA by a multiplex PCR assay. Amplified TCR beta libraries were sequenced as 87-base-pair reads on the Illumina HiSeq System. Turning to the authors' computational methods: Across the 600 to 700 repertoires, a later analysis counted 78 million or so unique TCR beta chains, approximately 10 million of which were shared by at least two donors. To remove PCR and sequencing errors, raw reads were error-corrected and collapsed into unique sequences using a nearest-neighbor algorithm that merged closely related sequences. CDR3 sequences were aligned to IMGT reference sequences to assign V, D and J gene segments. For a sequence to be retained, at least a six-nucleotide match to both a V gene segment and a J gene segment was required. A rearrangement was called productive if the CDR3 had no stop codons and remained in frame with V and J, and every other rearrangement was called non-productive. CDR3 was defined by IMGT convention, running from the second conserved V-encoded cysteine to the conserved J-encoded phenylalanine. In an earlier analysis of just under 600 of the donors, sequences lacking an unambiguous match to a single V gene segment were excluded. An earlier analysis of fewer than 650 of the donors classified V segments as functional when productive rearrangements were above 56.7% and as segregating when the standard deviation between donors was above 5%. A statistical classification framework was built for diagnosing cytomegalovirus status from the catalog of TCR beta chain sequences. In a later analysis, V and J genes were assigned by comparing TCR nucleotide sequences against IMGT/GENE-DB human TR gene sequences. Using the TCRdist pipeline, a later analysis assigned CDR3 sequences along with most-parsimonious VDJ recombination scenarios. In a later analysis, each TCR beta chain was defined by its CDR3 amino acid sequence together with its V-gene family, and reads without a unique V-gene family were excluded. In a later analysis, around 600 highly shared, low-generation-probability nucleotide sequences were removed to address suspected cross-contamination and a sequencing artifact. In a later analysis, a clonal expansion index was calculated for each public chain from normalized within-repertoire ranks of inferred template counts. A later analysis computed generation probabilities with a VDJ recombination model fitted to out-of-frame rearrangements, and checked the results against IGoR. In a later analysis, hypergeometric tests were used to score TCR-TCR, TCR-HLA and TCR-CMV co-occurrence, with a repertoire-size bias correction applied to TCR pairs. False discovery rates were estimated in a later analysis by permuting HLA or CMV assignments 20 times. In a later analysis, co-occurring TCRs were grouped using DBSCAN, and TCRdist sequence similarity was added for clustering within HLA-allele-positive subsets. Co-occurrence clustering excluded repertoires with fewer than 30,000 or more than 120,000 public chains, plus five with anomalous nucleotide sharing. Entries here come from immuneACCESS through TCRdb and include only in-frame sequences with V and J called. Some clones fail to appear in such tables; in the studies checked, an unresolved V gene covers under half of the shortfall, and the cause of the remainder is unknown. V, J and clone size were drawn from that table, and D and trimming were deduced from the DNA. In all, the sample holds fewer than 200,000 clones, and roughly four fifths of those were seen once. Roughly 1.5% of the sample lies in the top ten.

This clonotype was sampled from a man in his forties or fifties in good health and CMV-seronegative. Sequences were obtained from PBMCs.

The CDR3 protein: CASSQLGDANYGYTF. The DNA sequence reads TGTGCCAGCAGCCAACTGGGAGATGCTAACTATGGCTACACCTTC. The V gene is TRBV11-2 and the J gene is TRBJ1-2; the D gene assignment is ambiguous. The germline V gene sets CDR1 to SGHAT and CDR2 to FQNNGV. The CDR3 numbers 15 residues from cysteine through phenylalanine. Solely the CDR3 DNA is kept, with 45 bases framed from the first base. Cut back by 5 bases and 0 bases, the V and J ends lie 13 bases apart.